The T cell receptor (beta chain) described here comes from a study of T cells of healthy individuals. The CDR3 covers 14 residues. The V gene's germline CDR1 is PRHDT and CDR2 FYEKMQ (reference sequence). The V end was cut by 8 bases, the J end by 4 bases, with 15 bases between. This clonotype was observed at least ten times. Each CDR3 protein gets one entry after TCRdb re-called the 5' RACE reads with MiXCR. Counted here are about 82,000 distinct CDR3 sequences, more than 4.5% occurring once; the ten biggest clones make up 6.5% to 8%. J is TRBJ1-3 and V is TRBV13, with D maybe TRBD1 (5 bases). The sequence was obtained from a female donor in good health. CDR3 nucleotides: TGTGCCAGCCTTCTGGGGGGGTTCGGAAACACCATATATTTT. It encodes CASLLGGFGNTIYF.